This T cell receptor (beta chain) emerged from a study of blood T cell repertoires in COVID-19. Turning to the study itself: The United States, Italy and Spain provided the acute and convalescent COVID-19 samples. The analysed material was cDNA or gDNA that came from T cells, B-cell-depleted T cells, or PBMCs.

With V trimmed by 2 bases and J by 3 bases, 5 bases remained unmatched. The germline CDR1 and CDR2 sequences are SGHTA and FQGNSA. The CDR3 is 15 residues long. The table came from immunoSEQ multiplex PCR; TCRdb's copy has only in-frame clones and leaves some out. The sample shows fewer than 250,000 clones, around 83% of them seen only once. Sequences were obtained from peripheral blood. The sequence came from a man between 45 and 60 years old with active or convalescent COVID-19. The V call is TRBV7-2, the J call TRBJ2-5; TRBD1 matches 8 bases. The CDR3 spells CASSLSGQAEETQYF. The DNA of the CDR3 is TGTGCCAGCAGCTTATCGGGACAGGCTGAAGAGACCCAGTACTTC.